Many counts were recorded for the clone carrying this T cell receptor beta chain. What it binds is unknown. The observed sequence ends 3 residues before the CDR3 terminus, with the missing tail filled in from the germline J gene. The entry originates in a study of T cell clonality in common variable immunodeficiency. Germline V lookup: CDR1 SGHTA, CDR2 FQGTGA. The CDR3 length is 12 residues. V dropped 3 bases and J dropped 9 bases, with 9 bases sitting between them. General observations from the study: CVID patient heterogeneity limited repertoire-clinical complication correlations. Fewer deletions and N-nucleotide insertions were reportedly seen in common variable immunodeficiency TCR beta sequences. Fewer TCRbeta clones were shared among CVID subjects than controls. CVID subjects had higher TCRbeta clonality than healthy controls, most marked in about a third.

Sequencing used immunoSEQ multiplex PCR; TCRdb keeps in-frame clones, though not all of them. The sample includes tens of thousands of clones, none of them occurring once. Sequencing used peripheral blood mononuclear cells. The source of this sequence is a person aged 18 to 69 in good health. The V gene is TRBV7-3, the J gene TRBJ2-1; a weak D match, TRBD2 (6 bases). The DNA read from the CDR3 is TGTGCCAGCAGCTTCGGGGGAGGTGAG. Its protein is CASSFGGGE. The CDR3, in full, reads CASSFGGGEQFF.